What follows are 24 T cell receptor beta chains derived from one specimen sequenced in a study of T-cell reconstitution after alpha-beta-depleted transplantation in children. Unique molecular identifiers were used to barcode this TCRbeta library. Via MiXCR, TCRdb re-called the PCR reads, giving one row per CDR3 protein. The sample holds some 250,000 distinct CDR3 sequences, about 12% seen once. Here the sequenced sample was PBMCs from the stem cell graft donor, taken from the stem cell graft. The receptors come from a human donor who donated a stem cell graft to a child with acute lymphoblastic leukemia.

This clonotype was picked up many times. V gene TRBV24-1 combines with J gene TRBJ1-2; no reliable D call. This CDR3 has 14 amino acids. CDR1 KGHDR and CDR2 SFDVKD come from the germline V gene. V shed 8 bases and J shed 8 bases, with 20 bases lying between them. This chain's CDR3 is CATKGEAAAKGYTF. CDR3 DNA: TGTGCCACCAAGGGAGAGGCAGCCGCCAAAGGCTACACCTTC.

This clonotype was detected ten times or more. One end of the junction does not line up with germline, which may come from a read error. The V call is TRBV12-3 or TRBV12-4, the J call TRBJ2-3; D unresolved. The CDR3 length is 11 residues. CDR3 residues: CASSLGDTQYF. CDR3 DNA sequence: TGCGCCAGCAGCTTAGGGGATACGCAGTATTTT.

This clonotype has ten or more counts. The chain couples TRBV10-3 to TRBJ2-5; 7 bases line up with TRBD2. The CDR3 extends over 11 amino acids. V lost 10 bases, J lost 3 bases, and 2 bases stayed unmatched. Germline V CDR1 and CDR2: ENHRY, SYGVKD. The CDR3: CATSGEETQYF. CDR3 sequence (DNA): TGTGCCACAAGCGGGGAAGAGACCCAGTACTTC.

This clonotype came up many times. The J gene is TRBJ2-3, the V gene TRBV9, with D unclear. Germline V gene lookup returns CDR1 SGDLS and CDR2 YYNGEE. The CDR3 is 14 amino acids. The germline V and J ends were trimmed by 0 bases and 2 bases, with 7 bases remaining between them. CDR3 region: CASSVGGYTDTQYF. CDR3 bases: TGTGCCAGCAGCGTAGGAGGTTACACAGATACGCAGTATTTT.

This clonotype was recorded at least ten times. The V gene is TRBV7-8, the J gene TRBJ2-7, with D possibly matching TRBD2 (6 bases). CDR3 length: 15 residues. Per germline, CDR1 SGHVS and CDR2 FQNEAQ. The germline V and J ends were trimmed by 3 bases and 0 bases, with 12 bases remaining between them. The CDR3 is CASSFRAGSSYEQYF. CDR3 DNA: TGTGCCAGCAGCTTTAGGGCGGGAAGCTCCTACGAGCAGTACTTC.

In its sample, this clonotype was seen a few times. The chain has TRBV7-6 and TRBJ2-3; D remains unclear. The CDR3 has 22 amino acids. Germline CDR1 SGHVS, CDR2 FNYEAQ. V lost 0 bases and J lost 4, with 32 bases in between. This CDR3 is CASSLAWSANHKIRYNPDTQYF. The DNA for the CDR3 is TGTGCCAGCAGCTTAGCGTGGTCGGCCAATCATAAAATACGTTATAACCCAGATACGCAGTATTTT.

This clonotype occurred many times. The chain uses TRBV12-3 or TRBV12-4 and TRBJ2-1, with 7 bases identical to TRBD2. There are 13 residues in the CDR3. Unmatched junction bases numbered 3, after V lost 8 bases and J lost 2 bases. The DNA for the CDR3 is TGTGCCAGCGAACGGGGGGCCTACAATGAGCAGTTCTTC. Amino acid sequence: CASERGAYNEQFF.

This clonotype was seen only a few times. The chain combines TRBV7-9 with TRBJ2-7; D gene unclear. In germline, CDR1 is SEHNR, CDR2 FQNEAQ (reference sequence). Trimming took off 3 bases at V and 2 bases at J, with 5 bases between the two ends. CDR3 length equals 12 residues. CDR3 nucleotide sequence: TGTGCCAGCAGCTTTTCTCCCTACGAGCAGTACTTC. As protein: CASSFSPYEQYF.

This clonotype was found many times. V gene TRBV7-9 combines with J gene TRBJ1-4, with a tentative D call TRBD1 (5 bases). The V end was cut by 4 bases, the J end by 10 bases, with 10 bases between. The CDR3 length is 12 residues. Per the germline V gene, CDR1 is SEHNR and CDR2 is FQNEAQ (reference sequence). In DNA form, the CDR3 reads TGTGCCAGCAGCTCAGACCAGGGAAAACTGTTTTTT. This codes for CASSSDQGKLFF.

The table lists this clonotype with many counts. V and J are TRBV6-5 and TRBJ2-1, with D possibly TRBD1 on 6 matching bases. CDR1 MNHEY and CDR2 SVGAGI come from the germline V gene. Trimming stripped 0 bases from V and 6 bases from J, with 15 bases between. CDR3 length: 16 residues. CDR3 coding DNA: TGTGCCAGCAGTTACTCTCTAAACGACAGGCGCAATGAGCAGTTCTTC. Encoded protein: CASSYSLNDRRNEQFF.

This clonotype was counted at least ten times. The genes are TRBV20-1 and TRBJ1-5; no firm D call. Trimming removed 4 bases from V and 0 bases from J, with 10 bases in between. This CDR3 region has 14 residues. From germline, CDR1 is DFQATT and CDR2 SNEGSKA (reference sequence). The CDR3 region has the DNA TGCAGTGCTAAAGACGGTAATAGCAATCAGCCCCAGCATTTT. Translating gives CSAKDGNSNQPQHF.

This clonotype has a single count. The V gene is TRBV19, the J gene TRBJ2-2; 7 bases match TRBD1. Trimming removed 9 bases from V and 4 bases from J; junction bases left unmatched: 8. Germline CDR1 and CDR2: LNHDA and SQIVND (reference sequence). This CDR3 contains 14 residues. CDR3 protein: CASKTGMGTGELFF. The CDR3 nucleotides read TGTGCCAGCAAGACAGGGATGGGCACCGGGGAGCTGTTTTTT. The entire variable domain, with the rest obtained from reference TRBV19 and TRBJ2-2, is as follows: DGGITQSPKYLFRKEGQNVTLSCEQNLNHDAMYWYRQDPGQGLRLIYYSQIVNDFQKGDIAEGYSVSREKKESFPLTVTSAQKNPTAFYLCASKTGMGTGELFFGEGSRLTVL.

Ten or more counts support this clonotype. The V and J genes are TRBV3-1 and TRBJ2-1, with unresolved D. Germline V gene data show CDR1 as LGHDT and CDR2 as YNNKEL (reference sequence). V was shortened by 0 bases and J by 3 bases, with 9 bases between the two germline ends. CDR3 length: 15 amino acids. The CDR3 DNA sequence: TGTGCCAGCAGCCAAGATGGAGCTAGCTACAATGAGCAGTTCTTC. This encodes CASSQDGASYNEQFF.

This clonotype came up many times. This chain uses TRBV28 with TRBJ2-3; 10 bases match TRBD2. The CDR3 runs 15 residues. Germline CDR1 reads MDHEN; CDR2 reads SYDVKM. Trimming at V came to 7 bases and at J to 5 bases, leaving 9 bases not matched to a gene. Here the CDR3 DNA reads TGTGCCAGCACCTTATCTAGCGGGGGATTAGATACGCAGTATTTT. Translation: CASTLSSGGLDTQYF. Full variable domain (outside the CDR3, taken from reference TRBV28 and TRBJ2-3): DVKVTQSSRYLVKRTGEKVFLECVQDMDHENMFWYRQDPGLGLRLIYFSYDVKMKEKGDIPEGYSVSREKKERFSLILESASTNQTSMYLCASTLSSGGLDTQYFGPGTRLTVL.

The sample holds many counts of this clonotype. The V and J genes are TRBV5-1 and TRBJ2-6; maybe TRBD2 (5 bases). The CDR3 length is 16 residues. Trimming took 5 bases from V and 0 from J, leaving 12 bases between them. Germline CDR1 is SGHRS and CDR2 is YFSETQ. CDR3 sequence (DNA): TGCGCCAGCAGGAGGGCCGCCGACTCTGGGGCCAACGTCCTGACTTTC. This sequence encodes CASRRAADSGANVLTF.

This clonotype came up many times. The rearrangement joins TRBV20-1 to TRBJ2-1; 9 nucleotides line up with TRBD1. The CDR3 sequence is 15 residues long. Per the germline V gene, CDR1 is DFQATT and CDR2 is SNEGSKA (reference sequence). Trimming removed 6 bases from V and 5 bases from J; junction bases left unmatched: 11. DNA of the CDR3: TGCAGTGCGCCGGGACAGGGAGGGCGTCACAATGAGCAGTTCTTC. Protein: CSAPGQGGRHNEQFF.

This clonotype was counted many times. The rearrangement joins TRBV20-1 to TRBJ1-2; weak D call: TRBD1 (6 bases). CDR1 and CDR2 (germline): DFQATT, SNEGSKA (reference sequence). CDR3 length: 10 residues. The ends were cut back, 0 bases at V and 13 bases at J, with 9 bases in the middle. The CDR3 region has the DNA TGCAGTGCTAGAGAGAAGGGGGGCACCTTC. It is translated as CSAREKGGTF.

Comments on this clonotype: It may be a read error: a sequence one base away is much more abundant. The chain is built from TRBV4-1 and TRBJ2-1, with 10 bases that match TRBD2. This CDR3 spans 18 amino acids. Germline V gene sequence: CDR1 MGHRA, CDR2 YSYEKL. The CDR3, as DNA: TGCGCCAGCAGCCAAGAAGGCTTGAGGACTAGCGGTTACAGTGAGCAGTTCTTC. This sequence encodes CASSQEGLRTSGYSEQFF.

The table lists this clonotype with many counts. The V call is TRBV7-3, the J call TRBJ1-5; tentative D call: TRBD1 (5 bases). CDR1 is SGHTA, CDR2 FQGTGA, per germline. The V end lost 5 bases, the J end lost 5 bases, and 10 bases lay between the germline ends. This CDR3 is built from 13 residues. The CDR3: CASSLGLDQPQHF. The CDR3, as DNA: TGTGCCAGCAGCCTGGGGCTGGATCAGCCCCAGCATTTT.

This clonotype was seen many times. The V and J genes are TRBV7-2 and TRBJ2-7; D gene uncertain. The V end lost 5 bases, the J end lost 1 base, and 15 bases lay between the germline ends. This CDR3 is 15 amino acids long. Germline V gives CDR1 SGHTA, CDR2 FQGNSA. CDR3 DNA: TGTGCCAGCAGCCCCTGGGTTGACTCTTCCTACGAGCAGTACTTC. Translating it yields CASSPWVDSSYEQYF. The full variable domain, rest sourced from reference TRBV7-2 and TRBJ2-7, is GAGVSQSPSNKVTEKGKDVELRCDPISGHTALYWYRQSLGQGLEFLIYFQGNSAPDKSGLPSDRFSAERTGGSVSTLTIQRTQQEDSAVYLCASSPWVDSSYEQYFGPGTRLTVT.

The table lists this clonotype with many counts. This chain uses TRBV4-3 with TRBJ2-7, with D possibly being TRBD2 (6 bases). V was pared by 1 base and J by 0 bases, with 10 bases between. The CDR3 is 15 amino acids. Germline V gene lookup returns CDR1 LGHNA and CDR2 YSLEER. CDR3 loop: CASSQAAGSSYEQYF. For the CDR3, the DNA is TGCGCCAGCAGCCAAGCGGCCGGGAGCTCCTACGAGCAGTACTTC.

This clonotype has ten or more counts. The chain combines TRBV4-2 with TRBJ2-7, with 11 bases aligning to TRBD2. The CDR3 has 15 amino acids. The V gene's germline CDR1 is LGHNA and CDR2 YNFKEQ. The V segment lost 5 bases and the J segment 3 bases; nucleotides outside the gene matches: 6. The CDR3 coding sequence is TGTGCCAGCAGCGAAGGGACTAGCGGATACTACGAGCAGTACTTC. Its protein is CASSEGTSGYYEQYF.

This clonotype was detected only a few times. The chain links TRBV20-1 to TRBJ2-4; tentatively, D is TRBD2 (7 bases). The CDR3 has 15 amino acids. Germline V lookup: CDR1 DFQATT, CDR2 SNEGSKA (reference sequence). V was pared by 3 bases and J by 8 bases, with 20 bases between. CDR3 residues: CSASFGGRAMDIQYF. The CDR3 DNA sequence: TGCAGTGCTAGTTTCGGGGGGCGCGCGATGGACATTCAGTACTTC.

The CDR3 DNA follows: TGCAGTGCTAGTCCCCGGGAGGGCAATGTGGATGAGCAGTTCTTC. This sequence encodes CSASPREGNVDEQFF. V usage is TRBV20-1 and J usage is TRBJ2-1; 8 positions agree with TRBD2. The germline V gene has CDR1 DFQATT and CDR2 SNEGSKA (reference sequence). This CDR3 spans 15 amino acids. V lost 3 bases and J lost 8; bases outside the gene matches: 12.